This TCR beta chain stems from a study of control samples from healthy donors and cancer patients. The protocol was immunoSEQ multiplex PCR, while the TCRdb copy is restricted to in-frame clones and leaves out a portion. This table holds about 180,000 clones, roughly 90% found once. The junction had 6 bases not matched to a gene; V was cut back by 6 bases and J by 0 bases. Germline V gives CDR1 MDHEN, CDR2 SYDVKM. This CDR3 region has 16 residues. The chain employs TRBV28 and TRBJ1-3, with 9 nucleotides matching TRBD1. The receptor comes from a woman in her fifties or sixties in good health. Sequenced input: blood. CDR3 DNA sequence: TGTGCCAGCAGGGCGACAGGGGGAAGCTCTGGAAACACCATATATTTT. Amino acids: CASRATGGSSGNTIYF.